This T cell receptor beta chain was found in a study of T cell repertoires in cytomegalovirus infection. Study as a whole: Shared public TCR beta signatures pointed to both CMV infection and a matching HLA type. Findings of the study overall: Cumulative public TCR beta family frequency identified CMV carriers with the relevant HLA. HLA-C-restricted, CMV-specific TCR beta clonotypes were dominant ex vivo.

The germline V gene encodes CDR1 MNHEY and CDR2 SVGEGT. This CDR3 region has 17 residues. Trimming took 0 bases from V and 8 from J, leaving 20 bases between them. This clonotype was found many times. Its antigen is unidentified. TCRdb itself ran the reads through MiXCR, one entry per CDR3 protein. Here the sample spans around 140,000 distinct CDR3 sequences, about 6.5% being singletons. V gene TRBV6-2 or TRBV6-3 combines with J gene TRBJ2-4; D is tentatively TRBD1 or TRBD2 (5 bases each). The clonotype originates from a human donor in good health (CMV status not recorded). Some clones in this sample may be carry-over from other donors' samples. Sequenced sample: PBMCs. In DNA form, the CDR3 reads TGTGCCAGCAGTTACTCGATTGTTGTTCCAGGGCGGGACATTCAGTACTTC. This translates into CASSYSIVVPGRDIQYF.